This record concerns one TCR beta chain sequence. The CDR3 is 16 amino acids. In germline, CDR1 is SGHRS, CDR2 YFSETQ. The ends lost 2 bases at V and 5 bases at J; junction bases unmatched: 7. This sample was included in a study of blood T cell repertoires in COVID-19. Background on the study: COVID-19 samples, acute and convalescent, were from the United States, Italy and Spain. Sample material is recorded as cDNA or gDNA derived from T cells, B-cell-depleted T cells, or PBMCs.

Original analysis: From reference gene primer amplification, estimates of nucleated cell counts were derived. Clones were read by immunoSEQ multiplex PCR, and TCRdb kept only the in-frame ones, dropping some. V and J calls and clone size come straight from that table; D and trimming were deduced from the DNA. The repertoire has under 150,000 clones, roughly 84% of them found once; the top ten carry around 8.4%. The clonotype comes from a woman in her seventies who had recovered from COVID-19. J is TRBJ2-2 and V is TRBV5-1; 9 bases fit TRBD1. What was sequenced was peripheral blood. The CDR3 bases are TGCGCCAGCAGCTTCGGACAGGGGACTCAAACCGGGGAGCTGTTTTTT. Translation gives CASSFGQGTQTGELFF.